This T cell receptor beta chain was identified during a study of molecular identifiers for immune sequencing clone quantification. Germline-derived CDR1 and CDR2 are SEHNR and FQNEAQ (reference sequence). Trimming took off 5 bases at V and 4 bases at J, with 17 bases between the two ends. The length of the CDR3 is 15 residues. TCR libraries were built in bulk with a published protocol and specific TCR primers. TCRdb independently ran MiXCR on the PCR reads; one entry per CDR3 protein. Of about 510,000 distinct CDR3 sequences detected, about 21% appear once; the ten largest clones hold under 0.85%. The count of this clonotype is one. Its matching antigen is unknown. A read error is possible here, since a much larger clone lies one base away. Naive CD8 T cells were picked out by sorting for CD8+CD4-CCR7+CD45RA+. Study-level points and caveats: Under 1% of molecules in naive cells, but over 97% of effector molecules, belonged to clones above 20 RNA copies.

The rearrangement uses TRBV7-9 and TRBJ1-1; perhaps TRBD1 as D (6 bases). This clonotype originated in a human donor in good health. Some libraries in this study had Jurkat cell RNA spiked in. The source material was naive CD8+ T cells from blood, with Jurkat cell RNA spiked in. Stated subset: FACS-sorted CD8+CD4-CCR7+CD45RA+ naive T cells. CDR3 coding DNA: TGTGCCAGCAGCGGAAGGGACAATAAAATCACTGAAGCTTTCTTT. It encodes CASSGRDNKITEAFF.